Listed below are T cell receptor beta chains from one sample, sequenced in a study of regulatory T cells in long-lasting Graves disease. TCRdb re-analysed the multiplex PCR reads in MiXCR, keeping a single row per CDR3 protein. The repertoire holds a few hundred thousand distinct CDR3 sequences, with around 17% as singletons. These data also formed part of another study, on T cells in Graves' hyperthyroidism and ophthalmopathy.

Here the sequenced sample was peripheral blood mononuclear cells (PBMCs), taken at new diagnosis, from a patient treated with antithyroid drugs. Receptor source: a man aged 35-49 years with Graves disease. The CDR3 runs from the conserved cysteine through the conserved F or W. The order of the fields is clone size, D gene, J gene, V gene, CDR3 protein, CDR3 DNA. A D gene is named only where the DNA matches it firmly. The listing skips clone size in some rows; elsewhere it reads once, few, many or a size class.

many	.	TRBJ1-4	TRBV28	CASSIGQNEKLFF	TGTGCCAGCAGTATTGGACAGAATGAAAAACTGTTTTTT
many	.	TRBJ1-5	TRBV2	CASGRDSRQPQHF	TGTGCCAGCGGACGGGACTCGAGACAGCCCCAGCATTTT
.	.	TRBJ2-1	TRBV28	CASSSVGVGNEQFF	TGTGCCAGCAGTTCCGTGGGGGTAGGCAATGAGCAGTTCTTC
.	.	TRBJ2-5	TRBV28	CASSLGFRGIKGETQYF	TGTGCCAGCAGTTTAGGATTCCGGGGGATTAAAGGGGAGACCCAGTACTTC
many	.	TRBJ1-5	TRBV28	CASSPMTNNQPQHF	TGTGCCAGCAGCCCGATGACGAACAATCAGCCCCAGCATTTT
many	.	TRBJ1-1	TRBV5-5	CASSFRSGTGRNTEAFF	TGTGCCAGCTCCTTTCGGTCAGGTACAGGGAGAAACACTGAAGCTTTCTTT
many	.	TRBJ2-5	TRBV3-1	CASRPRGSQETQYF	TGTGCCAGCAGGCCAAGAGGTAGCCAAGAGACCCAGTACTTC
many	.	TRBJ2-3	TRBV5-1	CASSLDHGADTQYF	TGCGCCAGCAGCTTGGACCACGGTGCAGATACGCAGTATTTT
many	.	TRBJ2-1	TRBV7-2	CASSFSGTSFEFF	TGTGCCAGCAGCTTTTCCGGGACCTCGTTCGAGTTCTTC
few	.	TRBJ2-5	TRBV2	CASSRDNGETQYF	TGTGCCAGCAGTAGGGACAACGGCGAGACCCAGTACTTC
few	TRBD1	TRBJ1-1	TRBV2	CASNLQGRATEAFF	TGTGCCAGCAACCTACAGGGGAGGGCCACTGAAGCTTTCTTT
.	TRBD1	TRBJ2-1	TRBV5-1	CASSLGDRGLYEQFF	TGCGCCAGCAGCTTGGGGGACAGGGGTCTCTATGAGCAGTTCTTC
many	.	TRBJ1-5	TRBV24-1	CATSDADHQPQHF	TGTGCCACCAGTGATGCGGACCATCAGCCCCAGCATTTT
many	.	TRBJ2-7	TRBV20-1	CSARETGWSYEQYF	TGCAGTGCTCGGGAAACAGGGTGGTCTTACGAGCAGTACTTC
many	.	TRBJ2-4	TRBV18	CASSPSEKNIQYF	TGTGCCAGCTCACCAAGCGAAAAAAACATTCAGTACTTC
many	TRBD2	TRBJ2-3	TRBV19	CASSIVGSGGPPPTDTQYF	TGTGCCAGTAGTATAGTCGGTAGCGGGGGGCCCCCCCCCACAGATACGCAGTATTTT
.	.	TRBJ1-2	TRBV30	CACDYGYTF	TGTGCCTGTGACTATGGCTACACCTTC
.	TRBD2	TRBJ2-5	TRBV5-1	CASSYRGLAGGQETQYF	TGCGCCAGCAGCTACCGAGGACTAGCGGGGGGACAAGAGACCCAGTACTTC
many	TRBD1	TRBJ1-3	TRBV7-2	CASSPSSGRGPGNTIYF	TGTGCCAGCAGCCCATCCTCTGGGAGGGGGCCTGGAAACACCATATATTTT
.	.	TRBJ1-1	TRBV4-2	CASSLRNLNTEAFF	TGTGCCAGCAGCCTTCGGAACTTGAACACTGAAGCTTTCTTT
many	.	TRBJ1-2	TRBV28	CASSPVSPGRGYGYTF	TGTGCCAGCAGTCCCGTGAGTCCCGGGAGAGGTTATGGCTACACCTTC
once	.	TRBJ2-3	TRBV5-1	CASSLGRGTQYF	TGCGCCAGCAGCTTAGGTAGGGGCACGCAGTATTTT
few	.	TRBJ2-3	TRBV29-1	CSVGPSGAYTDTQYF	TGCAGCGTTGGTCCGTCTGGGGCGTACACAGATACGCAGTATTTT
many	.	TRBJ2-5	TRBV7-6	CASSLGGVGETQYF	TGTGCCAGCAGCTTAGGAGGGGTAGGGGAGACCCAGTACTTC
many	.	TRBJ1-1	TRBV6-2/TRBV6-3	CASSHRSGWGRPEAFF	TGTGCCAGCAGTCACCGATCGGGGTGGGGACGTCCTGAAGCTTTCTTT
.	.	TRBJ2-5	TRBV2	CASSEISSMPYF	TGTGCCAGCAGTGAAATAAGTAGCATGCCGTACTTC
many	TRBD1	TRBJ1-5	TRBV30	CAWSPRTGGYRRDQPQHF	TGTGCCTGGTCCCCCCGGACAGGGGGCTATCGACGTGATCAGCCCCAGCATTTT
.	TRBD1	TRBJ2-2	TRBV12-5	CASGFGQGGTGELFF	TGTGCTAGTGGTTTCGGACAGGGGGGAACCGGGGAGCTGTTTTTT
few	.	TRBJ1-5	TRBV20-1	CSARPLQGGSNQPQHF	TGCAGTGCTAGACCGCTACAGGGTGGGAGCAATCAGCCCCAGCATTTT
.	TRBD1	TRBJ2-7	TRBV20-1	CSARPDRASYEQYF	TGCAGTGCTAGGCCTGACAGGGCCTCCTACGAGCAGTACTTC
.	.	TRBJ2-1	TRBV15	CATSRDSGGYNEQFF	TGTGCCACCAGCAGAGATTCCGGGGGCTACAATGAGCAGTTCTTC
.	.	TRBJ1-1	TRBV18	CASSPAGSKRDTEAFF	TGTGCCAGCTCACCAGCAGGGTCGAAGCGGGACACTGAAGCTTTCTTT
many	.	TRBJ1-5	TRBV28	CASSFGQGLYQPQHF	TGTGCCAGCAGTTTCGGGCAGGGCTTGTATCAGCCCCAGCATTTT
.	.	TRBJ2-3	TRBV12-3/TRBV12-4	CASSSTRELTGDTQYF	TGTGCCAGCAGTTCCACCAGGGAACTGACAGGAGATACGCAGTATTTT
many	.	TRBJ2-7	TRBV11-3	CASSLVAAAYEQYF	TGTGCCAGCAGCTTAGTTGCCGCAGCCTACGAGCAGTACTTC
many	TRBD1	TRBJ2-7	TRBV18	CASSSGQPSYEQYF	TGTGCCAGCTCATCGGGACAGCCCTCCTACGAGCAGTACTTC
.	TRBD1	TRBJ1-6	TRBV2	CATTDRGKNSPLHF	TGTGCCACAACAGACAGGGGAAAAAATTCACCCCTCCACTTT
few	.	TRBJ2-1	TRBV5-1	CASSSSITPGNEQFF	TGCGCCAGCAGCTCCTCGATCACCCCGGGGAATGAGCAGTTCTTC
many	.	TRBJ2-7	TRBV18	CASSPPNGDYEQYF	TGTGCCAGCTCACCACCGAATGGTGACTACGAGCAGTACTTC
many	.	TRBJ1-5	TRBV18	CASSSTALGNQPQHF	TGTGCCAGCTCATCTACAGCCCTCGGCAATCAGCCCCAGCATTTT
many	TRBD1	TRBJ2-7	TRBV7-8	CASSLENRGPVQYF	TGTGCCAGCAGCTTAGAGAACAGGGGGCCGGTTCAGTACTTC
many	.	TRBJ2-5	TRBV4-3	CASSQDRFRETQYF	TGCGCCAGCAGCCAAGATCGATTCCGAGAGACCCAGTACTTC
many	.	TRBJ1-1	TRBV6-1	CASNGRRGLTEAFF	TGTGCCAGCAACGGACGCCGGGGCCTCACTGAAGCTTTCTTT
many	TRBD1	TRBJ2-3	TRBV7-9	CASSPGQGLSTQYF	TGTGCCAGCAGCCCGGGACAGGGGTTAAGTACGCAGTATTTT
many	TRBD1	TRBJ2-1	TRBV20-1	CSASNPGQGAKSSYNEQFF	TGCAGTGCTAGTAACCCGGGACAGGGGGCGAAGAGCTCCTACAATGAGCAGTTCTTC
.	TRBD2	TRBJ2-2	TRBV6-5	CASSSATSGGARWAGELFF	TGTGCCAGCAGTTCCGCTACTAGCGGGGGGGCCCGGTGGGCCGGGGAGCTGTTTTTT
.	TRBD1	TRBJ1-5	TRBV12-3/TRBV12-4	CASSPAGTGKQPQHF	TGTGCCAGCAGTCCCGCCGGGACAGGTAAACAGCCCCAGCATTTT
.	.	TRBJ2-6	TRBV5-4	CASSLDAGSGANVLTF	TGTGCCAGCAGCTTGGATGCGGGATCCGGGGCCAACGTCCTGACTTTC
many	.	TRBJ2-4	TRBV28	CASPPGVGQTDIQYF	TGTGCCAGCCCCCCAGGGGTAGGACAGACGGACATTCAGTACTTC
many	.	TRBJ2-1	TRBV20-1	CSAETQAINEQSF	TGCAGTGCCGAAACCCAGGCGATTAATGAGCAGTCCTTC
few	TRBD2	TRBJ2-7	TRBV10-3	CAISETGTSGGFSYEQYF	TGTGCCATCAGTGAGACCGGGACTAGCGGGGGGTTTTCCTACGAGCAGTACTTC
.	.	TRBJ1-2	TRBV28	CASSLIQGYGYTF	TGTGCCAGCAGTTTAATCCAGGGCTATGGCTACACCTTC
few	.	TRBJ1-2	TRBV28	CASSLLGGDRDTF	TGTGCCAGCAGTTTATTAGGGGGGGACCGCGACACCTTC
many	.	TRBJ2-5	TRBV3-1	CASSQDKLGTQYF	TGTGCCAGCAGCCAAGATAAGTTGGGGACCCAGTACTTC
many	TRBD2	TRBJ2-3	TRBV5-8	CASQTSGGKDTQYF	TGTGCCAGCCAGACTAGCGGGGGGAAAGATACGCAGTATTTT